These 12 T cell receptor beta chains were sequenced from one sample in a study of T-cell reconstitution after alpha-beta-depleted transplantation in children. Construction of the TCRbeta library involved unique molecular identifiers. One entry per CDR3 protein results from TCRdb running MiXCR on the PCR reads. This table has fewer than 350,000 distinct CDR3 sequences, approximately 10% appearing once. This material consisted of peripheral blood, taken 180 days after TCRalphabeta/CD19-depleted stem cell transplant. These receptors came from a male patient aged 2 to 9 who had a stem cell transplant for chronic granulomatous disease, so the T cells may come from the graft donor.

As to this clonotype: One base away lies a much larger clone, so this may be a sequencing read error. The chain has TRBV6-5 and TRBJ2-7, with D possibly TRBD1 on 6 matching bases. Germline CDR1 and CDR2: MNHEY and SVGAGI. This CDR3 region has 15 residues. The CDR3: CASSYLTGHLYDQYF. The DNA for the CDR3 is TGTGCCAGCAGTTACTTGACGGGACACCTATACGACCAGTACTTC.

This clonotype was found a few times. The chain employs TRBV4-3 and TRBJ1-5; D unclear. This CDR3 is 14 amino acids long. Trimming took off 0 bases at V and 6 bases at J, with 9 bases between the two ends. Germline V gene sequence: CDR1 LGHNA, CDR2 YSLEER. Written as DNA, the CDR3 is TGCGCCAGCAGCCAAGATCCCGGAAGTCAGCCCCAGCATTTT. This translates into CASSQDPGSQPQHF.

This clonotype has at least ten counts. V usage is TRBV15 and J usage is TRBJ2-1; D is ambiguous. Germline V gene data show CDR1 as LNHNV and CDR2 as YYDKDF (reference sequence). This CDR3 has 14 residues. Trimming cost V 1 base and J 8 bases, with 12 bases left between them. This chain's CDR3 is CATSRVGLLDEQFF. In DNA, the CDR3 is TGTGCCACCAGCAGAGTAGGGCTTCTGGATGAGCAGTTCTTC.

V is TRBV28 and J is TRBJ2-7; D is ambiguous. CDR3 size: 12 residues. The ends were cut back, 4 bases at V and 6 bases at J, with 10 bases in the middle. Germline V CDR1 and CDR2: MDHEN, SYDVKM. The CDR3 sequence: CASSYRVGEQYF. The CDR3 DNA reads TGTGCCAGCAGTTACAGAGTTGGCGAGCAGTACTTC.

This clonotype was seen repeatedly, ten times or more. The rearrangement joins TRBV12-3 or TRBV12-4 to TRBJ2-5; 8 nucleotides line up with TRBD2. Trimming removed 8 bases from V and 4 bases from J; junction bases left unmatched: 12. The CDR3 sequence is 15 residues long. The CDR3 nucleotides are TGTGCCAGCTACGGGTCGGGAGGGCCGTCAGAGACCCAGTACTTC. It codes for CASYGSGGPSETQYF.

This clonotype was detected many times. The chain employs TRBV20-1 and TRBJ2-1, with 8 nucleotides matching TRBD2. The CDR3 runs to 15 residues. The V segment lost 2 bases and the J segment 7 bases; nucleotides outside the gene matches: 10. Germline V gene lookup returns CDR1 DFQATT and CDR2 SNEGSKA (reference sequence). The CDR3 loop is CSARHPGTRLNEQFF. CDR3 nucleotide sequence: TGCAGTGCTAGACATCCCGGGACTAGACTTAATGAGCAGTTCTTC.

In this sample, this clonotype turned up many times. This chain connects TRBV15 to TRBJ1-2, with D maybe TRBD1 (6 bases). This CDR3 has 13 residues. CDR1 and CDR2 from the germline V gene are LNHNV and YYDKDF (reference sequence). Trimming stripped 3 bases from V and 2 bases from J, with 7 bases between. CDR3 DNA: TGTGCCACCAGCAGGCAGGGGAACTATGGCTACACCTTC. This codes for CATSRQGNYGYTF. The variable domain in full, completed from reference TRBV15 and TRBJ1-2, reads DAMVIQNPRYQVTQFGKPVTLSCSQTLNHNVMYWYQQKSSQAPKLLFHYYDKDFNNEADTPDNFQSRRPNTSFCFLDIRSPGLGDTAMYLCATSRQGNYGYTFGSGTRLTVV.

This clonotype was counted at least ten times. The CDR3 bases are TGTGCCAGCCATAGGACAGGGGGGAACACCGGGGAGCTGTTTTTT. Protein: CASHRTGGNTGELFF. The chain has TRBV25-1 and TRBJ2-2, with TRBD1 identical over 10 bases. The germline gives CDR1 MGHDK, CDR2 SYGVNS. The CDR3 is 15 amino acids. V lost 8 bases, J lost 1 base, and 4 bases stayed unmatched.

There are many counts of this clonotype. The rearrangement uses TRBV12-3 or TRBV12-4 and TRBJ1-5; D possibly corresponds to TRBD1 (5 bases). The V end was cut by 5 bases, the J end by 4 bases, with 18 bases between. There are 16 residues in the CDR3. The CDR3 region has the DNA TGTGCCAGCAGTACCGCAGGGATGGGTAAGAATCAGCCCCAGCATTTT. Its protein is CASSTAGMGKNQPQHF.

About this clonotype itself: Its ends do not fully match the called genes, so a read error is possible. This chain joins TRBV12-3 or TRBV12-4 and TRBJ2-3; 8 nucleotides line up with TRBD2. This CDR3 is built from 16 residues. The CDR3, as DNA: TGTGCCAGCAGTAGGCGGGGGGCCCCCAACACAGATACACAGTATTTT. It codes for CASSRRGAPNTDTQYF.

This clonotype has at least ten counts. The CDR3 is CASSPGLHTGELFF. As DNA, the CDR3 is TGTGCCAGCTCACCGGGGCTCCACACCGGGGAGCTGTTTTTT. The V call is TRBV18, the J call TRBJ2-2; maybe TRBD1 (5 bases). This CDR3 spans 14 amino acids. The V and J ends lost 3 bases and 3 bases respectively, with 8 bases between them. Germline values: CDR1 KGHSH, CDR2 LQKENI.

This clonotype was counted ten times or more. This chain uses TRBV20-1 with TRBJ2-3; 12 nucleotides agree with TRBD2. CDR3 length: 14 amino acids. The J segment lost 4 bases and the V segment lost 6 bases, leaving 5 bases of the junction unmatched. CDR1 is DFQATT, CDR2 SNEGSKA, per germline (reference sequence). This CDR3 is CSAILAGGPDTQYF. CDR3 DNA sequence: TGCAGTGCAATACTAGCGGGAGGTCCAGATACGCAGTATTTT.